This is a list of T cell receptor beta chains from one sample in a study of blood T cells in healthy people across ages. Each CDR3 protein is one row after TCRdb ran MiXCR on the 5' RACE reads. Of 700,000 to 850,000 distinct CDR3 sequences in the sample, less than 70% were seen once. The sequenced sample consisted of blood. Source of these receptors: an elderly man in good health. CDR3s include the opening cysteine and the closing phenylalanine or tryptophan. Each record gives: D gene, J gene, V gene, clone size, CDR3 protein, CDR3 DNA. A D gene is named only where the DNA matches it firmly. Clone size appears in some rows only: once, few, many, or a class for an expanded clone.

TRBD1 TRBJ2-7 TRBV3-1 few CASSHTGQGEQYF TGTGCCAGCAGCCACACGGGACAGGGCGAGCAGTACTTC
TRBD1 TRBJ2-3 TRBV7-8 - CASSLALGAGTGGTHRYAYF TGTGCCAGCAGCTTAGCGTTGGGGGCCGGGACAGGGGGCACGCACAGATACGCGTATTTT
- TRBJ2-7 TRBV7-9 - CASSLCDREDEQYF TGTGCCAGCAGCTTATGTGACAGGGAGGACGAGCAGTACTTC
- TRBJ1-1 TRBV3-1 - CASTSTRDTEAFF TGTGCCAGCACCAGTACTCGGGACACTGAAGCTTTCTTT
- TRBJ2-7 TRBV7-9 - CASSLVGGDKPYEQYF TGTGCCAGCAGCTTAGTCGGCGGGGACAAGCCCTACGAGCAGTACTTC
TRBD2 TRBJ2-7 TRBV6-1 - CASKPSGSDYEQYF TGTGCCAGCAAACCTAGCGGGAGTGACTACGAGCAGTACTTC
- TRBJ2-5 TRBV4-2 - CASSQVRKETQYF TGTGCCAGCAGCCAAGTCAGGAAAGAGACCCAGTACTTC
TRBD2 TRBJ2-7 TRBV7-9 - CASSSSLGAGAYEQYF TGTGCCAGCAGCTCCTCCTTGGGAGCGGGGGCCTACGAGCAGTACTTC
- TRBJ2-3 TRBV4-1 once CASSQESASLAIDTQYF TGCGCCAGCAGCCAAGAGTCGGCCAGCCTTGCGATAGATACGCAGTATTTT
- TRBJ1-3 TRBV16 - CASSQWRRTISGNTIYF TGTGCCAGCAGCCAATGGCGACGGACGATCTCTGGAAACACCATATATTTT
TRBD1 TRBJ2-5 TRBV2 - CASSVRGLMETQYF TGTGCCAGCAGTGTTAGGGGGCTAATGGAGACCCAGTACTTC
TRBD2 TRBJ2-1 TRBV9 few CASSPGTSDEQFF TGTGCCAGCAGCCCCGGGACTAGTGATGAGCAGTTCTTC
- TRBJ2-3 TRBV4-1 - CASSQVHRGSGGTDTQYF TGCGCCAGCAGCCAAGTGCACCGGGGGAGTGGCGGAACAGATACGCAGTATTTT
- TRBJ2-5 TRBV11-2 few CASSLASRYQETQYF TGTGCCAGCAGCTTAGCGTCGCGGTACCAAGAGACCCAGTACTTC
TRBD1 TRBJ2-7 TRBV3-1 few CASTRQGRYEQYF TGTGCCAGCACCCGACAGGGTCGATACGAGCAGTACTTC
TRBD2 TRBJ2-3 TRBV5-1 - CASSSGLAGLLTDTQYF TGCGCCAGCAGCTCCGGACTAGCGGGCCTACTTACAGATACGCAGTATTTT
- TRBJ1-2 TRBV27 - CASSESSNYGYTF TGTGCCAGCAGTGAGTCATCAAACTATGGCTACACCTTC
- TRBJ2-6 TRBV9 - CASSTHGNSGTNVLTF TGTGCCAGCAGCACCCATGGGAACTCTGGGACCAACGTCCTGACTTTC
TRBD2 TRBJ2-5 TRBV9 many CASSVGIAGETQYF TGTGCCAGCAGCGTTGGAATAGCGGGAGAGACCCAGTACTTC
- TRBJ2-3 TRBV5-4 - CASSLMAERVRYAYF TGTGCCAGCAGCTTGATGGCAGAACGGGTTAGATACGCGTATTTT
TRBD1 TRBJ2-7 TRBV6-5 - CASSSGTGGTEQYF TGTGCCAGCAGTTCTGGGACAGGAGGGACCGAGCAGTACTTC
- TRBJ2-3 TRBV20-1 few CSATPGLIGADTQYF TGCAGTGCTACTCCGGGCCTGATCGGGGCAGATACGCAGTATTTT
TRBD1 TRBJ2-7 TRBV20-1 - CSGTGITYEQYF TGCAGTGGGACAGGTATTACCTACGAGCAGTACTTC
TRBD2 TRBJ2-1 TRBV20-1 few CSARKLAGGLNEQFF TGCAGTGCTCGAAAATTAGCGGGAGGACTCAATGAGCAGTTCTTC
- TRBJ2-7 TRBV7-6 few CASSGGPSYEQYF TGTGCCAGCAGCGGGGGCCCTTCCTACGAGCAGTACTTC
- TRBJ1-5 TRBV2 - CASSESGSDQPQHF TGTGCCAGCAGTGAAAGTGGGTCCGATCAGCCCCAGCATTTT
- TRBJ2-2 TRBV12-3/TRBV12-4 - CASSSKGVNTGELFF TGTGCCAGCAGTTCCAAGGGGGTGAACACCGGGGAGCTGTTTTTT
- TRBJ2-2 TRBV9 - CAGSVAADGTGELFF TGTGCCGGCAGCGTAGCAGCGGATGGCACCGGGGAGCTGTTTTTT
TRBD1 TRBJ2-4 TRBV29-1 medium-sized CSVESDRGLPQYF TGCAGCGTTGAATCGGACAGGGGGCTCCCCCAGTACTTC
- TRBJ2-1 TRBV7-2 - CASSPTPRGSSYNEQFF TGTGCCAGCAGCCCAACACCGCGGGGAAGCTCCTACAATGAGCAGTTCTTC
- TRBJ2-5 TRBV7-9 - CASSPRDSLLYQETQYF TGTGCCAGCAGCCCCCGGGACTCCCTACTGTACCAAGAGACCCAGTACTTC
TRBD2 TRBJ2-7 TRBV5-1 - CASSLTSARTSYEQYF TGCGCCAGCAGCCTTACTAGCGCAAGGACCTCCTACGAGCAGTACTTC
- TRBJ1-5 TRBV24-1 - CATSGGGESRNQPQHF TGTGCCACCAGTGGGGGGGGTGAAAGCCGCAATCAGCCCCAGCATTTT
TRBD1 TRBJ2-5 TRBV28 few CASSKQGTQETQYF TGTGCCAGCAGTAAACAGGGGACCCAAGAGACCCAGTACTTC
TRBD2 TRBJ2-7 TRBV20-1 - CSAPSGSGSYNEQYF TGCAGTGCCCCGTCAGGTAGCGGGAGCTACAATGAGCAGTACTTC
TRBD1 TRBJ2-1 TRBV29-1 - CSVITGGFWTERVYNEQFF TGCAGCGTTATAACAGGGGGCTTCTGGACGGAGCGGGTTTACAATGAGCAGTTCTTC
- TRBJ2-5 TRBV7-2 - CASSTTPETQYF TGTGCCAGCAGCACTACCCCGGAGACCCAGTACTTC
- TRBJ1-2 TRBV29-1 - CSVGTGTYGYTF TGCAGCGTGGGAACCGGGACATATGGCTACACCTTC
TRBD2 TRBJ2-3 TRBV28 - CASSTQRETYRGDTQYF TGTGCCAGCAGTACCCAGCGGGAGACCTATCGGGGAGATACGCAGTATTTT
TRBD1 TRBJ2-1 TRBV20-1 - CSAVPGGAHNEQFF TGCAGTGCCGTCCCAGGGGGCGCCCACAATGAGCAGTTCTTC
- TRBJ2-7 TRBV6-1 - CASSEAGQGRYEQYF TGTGCCAGCAGTGAAGCGGGCCAGGGGCGGTACGAGCAGTACTTC
- TRBJ2-5 TRBV15 - CATSREGGSQETQYF TGTGCCACCAGCAGAGAAGGCGGCTCCCAAGAGACCCAGTACTTC
- TRBJ1-1 TRBV29-1 - CSVAPTVPGAEAFF TGCAGCGTTGCCCCGACAGTCCCGGGGGCTGAAGCTTTCTTT
- TRBJ2-7 TRBV20-1 - CSARIAKGGSYNEQYF TGCAGCGCTAGAATCGCGAAAGGTGGCTCCTACAATGAGCAGTACTTC
- TRBJ2-7 TRBV12-3/TRBV12-4 few CASSPRPYSEQYF TGTGCCAGCAGTCCCCGCCCCTACTCCGAGCAGTACTTC
- TRBJ2-5 TRBV2 - CASTREPETQYF TGTGCCAGCACCAGGGAACCGGAGACCCAGTACTTC
- TRBJ2-7 TRBV20-1 - CSARNWGFSTYEQYF TGCAGTGCTAGAAACTGGGGGTTTTCAACCTACGAGCAGTACTTC
TRBD2 TRBJ2-5 TRBV5-1 - CASSLGLSGRVQETQYF TGCGCCAGCAGCTTGGGATTGTCCGGGAGGGTTCAAGAGACCCAGTACTTC
- TRBJ2-3 TRBV28 - CASSLGGDPSVASTDTQYF TGTGCCAGCAGTTTAGGGGGTGATCCTAGCGTAGCTAGCACAGATACGCAGTATTTT
TRBD2 TRBJ2-3 TRBV20-1 few CSATSGGTDTQYF TGCAGTGCCACTAGCGGAGGCACAGATACGCAGTATTTT
TRBD1 TRBJ1-2 TRBV19 - CASSAGQGIFYGYTF TGTGCCAGTAGTGCGGGACAGGGAATTTTCTATGGCTACACCTTC
- TRBJ2-1 TRBV7-2 - CASSFGLTFVEQFF TGTGCCAGCAGCTTTGGACTGACTTTCGTTGAGCAGTTCTTC
- TRBJ2-7 TRBV7-2 - CASSLALAVPYEQYF TGTGCCAGCAGCTTAGCCCTGGCAGTCCCCTACGAGCAGTACTTC